This T cell receptor beta chain stems from a study of blood T cell repertoires in COVID-19. Germline values: CDR1 SGHNT, CDR2 YENEEA. The CDR3 length is 13 residues. V shed 4 bases and J shed 0 bases, with 6 bases lying between them. Generated by immunoSEQ multiplex PCR, the TCRdb table keeps only in-frame clones and is missing some. This table holds around 300,000 clones, approximately 83% found once. The rearrangement joins TRBV11-3 to TRBJ2-5; a weak D match, TRBD2 (5 bases). The sequencing sample was made of peripheral blood. This sequence was found in a woman aged 30 to 39 who had recovered from COVID-19. The CDR3 loop is CASSSTNQETQYF. CDR3 in DNA: TGTGCCAGCAGCTCGACTAACCAAGAGACCCAGTACTTC. The full variable domain, rest sourced from reference TRBV11-3 and TRBJ2-5, is EAGVVQSPRYKIIEKKQPVAFWCNPISGHNTLYWYLQNLGQGPELLIRYENEEAVDDSQLPKDRFSAERLKGVDSTLKIQPAELGDSAVYLCASSSTNQETQYFGPGTRLLVL.